A selection of T cell receptor beta chains follows, all from one sample in a study of T cell responses to AZD1222 COVID-19 vaccine. TCRdb's table, derived via immunoSEQ multiplex PCR, lists solely in-frame clones and lacks some. The data hold under 150,000 clones, with 75% to 95% observed a single time. The input for sequencing was peripheral blood, taken on day 0 of AZD1222 vaccination. These receptors came from an adult in good health. The CDR3 runs from the conserved cysteine through the conserved F or W. Fields, in order: clone size, V gene, D gene, J gene, CDR3 protein, CDR3 DNA. D genes are given only for firm matches. Some rows have no size entry. The others give once, few or many, or a class for an expanded clone.

>-|TRBV6-1|-|TRBJ1-1
CASSEALPRNSYTEAFF
TGTGCCAGCAGTGAAGCGCTCCCCCGGAACAGTTACACTGAAGCTTTCTTT
>-|TRBV7-9|TRBD1|TRBJ1-4
CASSVRQGLNEKLFF
TGTGCCAGCAGCGTTAGACAGGGACTGAATGAAAAACTGTTTTTT
>-|TRBV6-5|TRBD2|TRBJ2-3
CASRGAGLPTDTQYF
TGTGCCAGCAGGGGAGCGGGACTTCCCACAGATACGCAGTATTTT
>-|TRBV29-1|-|TRBJ1-1
CSVSPGGMNTEAFF
TGCAGCGTTTCCCCGGGGGGAATGAACACTGAAGCTTTCTTT
>-|TRBV7-6|-|TRBJ1-4
CASSLFNKGSPPANEKLFF
TGTGCCAGCAGCTTATTTAACAAGGGATCACCCCCGGCTAATGAAAAACTGTTTTTT
>once|TRBV9|TRBD2|TRBJ2-1
CASSVGRTPNEQFF
TGTGCCAGCAGCGTCGGGAGGACTCCAAATGAGCAGTTCTTC
>-|TRBV10-1|-|TRBJ2-7
CASSEASGEQYF
TGCGCCAGCAGTGAGGCATCGGGCGAGCAGTACTTC
>-|TRBV5-1|-|TRBJ2-3
CASSPGIGAGGTDTQYF
TGCGCCAGCAGCCCTGGGATCGGGGCGGGTGGCACAGATACGCAGTATTTT
>-|TRBV7-2|TRBD2|TRBJ2-1
CASSPEGRGVDEQFF
TGTGCCAGCAGCCCCGAAGGGCGGGGGGTCGATGAGCAGTTCTTC
>-|TRBV29-1|TRBD1|TRBJ1-5
CSVEGQPNQPQHF
TGCAGCGTGGAGGGACAGCCGAATCAGCCCCAGCATTTT
>-|TRBV19|TRBD1|TRBJ1-5
CASRRQGESYQPQHF
TGTGCCAGTAGACGACAGGGTGAGTCGTATCAGCCCCAGCATTTT
>-|TRBV27|TRBD1|TRBJ1-5
CASSPGDSRSNQPQHF
TGTGCCAGCAGTCCCGGGGACAGCCGTTCCAATCAGCCCCAGCATTTT
>-|TRBV19|-|TRBJ1-1
CASTIPGSNTEAFF
TGTGCCAGTACCATCCCAGGGTCGAACACTGAAGCTTTCTTT
>-|TRBV29-1|TRBD1|TRBJ2-7
CSCETDRAPREQYF
TGCAGCTGCGAGACGGACAGGGCCCCTCGCGAGCAGTACTTC
>-|TRBV2|TRBD1|TRBJ2-7
CASNRGSSYEQYF
TGTGCCAGCAACAGGGGGAGCTCCTACGAGCAGTACTTC
>-|TRBV13|-|TRBJ2-1
CASSLGRQAYNEQFF
TGTGCCAGCAGCTTAGGCAGACAGGCCTACAATGAGCAGTTCTTC
>-|TRBV2|-|TRBJ1-3
CASSPRGAGDHSGNTIYF
TGTGCCAGCAGCCCCCGCGGCGCGGGGGATCACTCTGGAAACACCATATATTTT
>once|TRBV5-1|TRBD1|TRBJ2-3
CASSSTGASTDTQYF
TGCGCCAGCAGCTCTACAGGGGCCTCCACAGATACGCAGTATTTT
>-|TRBV27|-|TRBJ1-1
CASSFVGAGTEAFF
TGTGCCAGCAGTTTTGTAGGGGCAGGCACTGAAGCTTTCTTT
>-|TRBV28|-|TRBJ2-3
CASSGPQGYTQYF
TGTGCCAGTTCAGGACCCCAGGGGTATACGCAGTATTTT
>-|TRBV3-1/TRBV3-2|TRBD1|TRBJ1-2
CASSQGGGQGNAGYTF
TGTGCCAGCAGCCAAGGGGGGGGACAGGGTAACGCTGGCTACACCTTC
>-|TRBV5-1|-|TRBJ1-2
CASSLGGGEGYTF
TGCGCCAGCAGCCTGGGAGGTGGAGAGGGCTACACCTTC
>-|TRBV11-2|-|TRBJ1-2
CASSDLRDMDYGYTF
TGTGCCAGCAGCGATCTCCGGGACATGGACTATGGCTACACCTTC
>-|TRBV18|-|TRBJ1-1
CASSRGASEAFF
TGTGCCAGCTCACGGGGGGCAAGTGAAGCTTTCTTT
>-|TRBV4-1|-|TRBJ1-5
CASSQDKRGADQPQHF
TGCGCCAGCAGCCAAGATAAAAGGGGCGCGGATCAGCCCCAGCATTTT
>-|TRBV2|-|TRBJ2-2
CASRVGGATGELFF
TGTGCCAGCAGGGTGGGGGGCGCAACCGGGGAGCTGTTTTTT
>-|TRBV10-3|TRBD1|TRBJ1-5
CAISKGQNSNQPQHF
TGTGCCATCAGTAAGGGACAGAATAGCAATCAGCCCCAGCATTTT
>-|TRBV5-4|TRBD1|TRBJ1-5
CASSLQGEDSNQPQHF
TGTGCCAGCAGCTTGCAGGGGGAGGATAGCAATCAGCCCCAGCATTTT
>few|TRBV30|-|TRBJ1-1
CAWSEEGDAFF
TGTGCCTGGAGTGAAGAAGGGGACGCTTTCTTT
>-|TRBV2|TRBD1|TRBJ1-1
CAITPLGQVNTEAFF
TGTGCCATTACCCCCTTGGGACAGGTGAACACTGAAGCTTTCTTT
>-|TRBV5-4|TRBD1|TRBJ1-1
CASSPQGANSEAFF
TGTGCCAGCAGCCCACAGGGGGCGAACTCTGAAGCTTTCTTT
>-|TRBV10-2|-|TRBJ2-1
CASKREGLNEQFF
TGCGCCAGCAAACGGGAAGGGCTCAATGAGCAGTTCTTC
>-|TRBV5-1|-|TRBJ2-3
CASSPSGLSTDTQYF
TGCGCCAGCAGCCCAAGCGGGCTGAGCACAGATACGCAGTATTTT
>-|TRBV2|-|TRBJ1-2
CASSRPGLGYTF
TGTGCCAGCAGTCGGCCGGGACTTGGCTACACCTTC
>-|TRBV11-3|-|TRBJ2-7
CASSPGQGGEQYF
TGTGCCAGCAGCCCCGGTCAAGGTGGAGAGCAGTACTTC
>-|TRBV19|-|TRBJ2-2
CASTHRVPRREVELFF
TGTGCCAGTACCCACAGGGTGCCTCGTCGGGAAGTGGAGCTGTTTTTT
>-|TRBV28|TRBD2|TRBJ2-7
CASSSGGGLLHEQYF
TGTGCCAGCAGTTCCGGGGGGGGGCTTCTGCACGAGCAGTACTTC